These 26 T cell receptor beta chains share one sample of origin, sequenced in a study of radiotherapy plus CTLA-4 blockade in lung cancer (dated by TCRdb to 2016 to 2019). The library was obtained by the immunoSEQ multiplex PCR assay. TCRdb mirrors the immuneACCESS table, restricted to in-frame sequences. Some clones are absent from its copies; in checked studies, under half trace to an unresolved V gene, and the reason for the others is unknown. This sample lists 90,000 to 100,000 clones; about 70% were detected once. 2.8% of the sample is in the top ten clones. Here the sequenced sample was peripheral blood, taken from a patient treated with radiotherapy plus ipilimumab. All receptors come from a human donor with non-small cell lung cancer who had a partial response to radiotherapy plus ipilimumab. Some clones in this sample may be carry-over from other donors' samples.

The V and J genes are TRBV7-2 and TRBJ2-7, with D perhaps TRBD2 (6 bases). From germline, CDR1 is SGHTA and CDR2 FQGNSA. V shed 3 bases and J shed 3 bases, with 9 bases lying between them. CDR3 length: 13 residues. The CDR3 nucleotides read TGTGCCAGCAGCTTGGTGGGAGGCTACGAGCAGTACTTC. The encoded protein is CASSLVGGYEQYF.

The CDR3 is CASSLRRGHEQFF. CDR3 in DNA: TGTGCCAGCAGCCTCCGGAGGGGGCATGAGCAGTTCTTC. V gene TRBV7-2 combines with J gene TRBJ2-1; the D gene is possibly TRBD1 (7 bases). CDR1 and CDR2 (germline): SGHTA, FQGNSA. V was pared by 5 bases and J by 8 bases, with 13 bases between. This CDR3 is 13 amino acids long.

The chain has TRBV5-1 and TRBJ2-1; TRBD2 agrees at 9 bases. Germline loops: CDR1 SGHRS, CDR2 YFSETQ. Losses at the gene ends were 4 bases for V and 2 bases for J; bases not matched to a gene: 4. The CDR3 length is 15 residues. The CDR3 protein is CASSASGAAYNEQFF. CDR3 DNA sequence: TGCGCCAGCAGCGCTAGCGGGGCCGCCTACAATGAGCAGTTCTTC. Supplemented by reference TRBV5-1 and TRBJ2-1, the full variable domain reads KAGVTQTPRYLIKTRGQQVTLSCSPISGHRSVSWYQQTPGQGLQFLFEYFSETQRNKGNFPGRFSGRQFSNSRSEMNVSTLELGDSALYLCASSASGAAYNEQFFGPGTRLTVL.

The V gene is TRBV6-5, the J gene TRBJ1-1; D is unresolved. Germline V lookup: CDR1 MNHEY, CDR2 SVGAGI. Trimming took 2 bases from V and 10 from J, leaving 14 bases between them. There are 13 residues in the CDR3. Here the CDR3 reads CASSYTRTAGAFF. DNA for the CDR3: TGTGCCAGCAGTTACACCCGAACCGCCGGAGCTTTCTTT.

The chain couples TRBV9 to TRBJ1-2, with a tentative D call TRBD1 (5 bases). Germline V gene data show CDR1 as SGDLS and CDR2 as YYNGEE. This CDR3 region has 14 residues. Trimming removed 0 bases from V and 0 bases from J, with 6 bases in between. In DNA form, the CDR3 reads TGTGCCAGCAGCGTAGTAGGGGCTAACTATGGCTACACCTTC. Its translation: CASSVVGANYGYTF. The full variable domain, completed using reference TRBV9 and TRBJ1-2, is DSGVTQTPKHLITATGQRVTLRCSPRSGDLSVYWYQQSLDQGLQFLIQYYNGEERAKGNILERFSAQQFPDLHSELNLSSLELGDSALYFCASSVVGANYGYTFGSGTRLTVV.

The chain joins TRBV4-1 to TRBJ2-1; perhaps TRBD1 as D (5 bases). The CDR3 length is 14 residues. Looked up from germline, CDR1 is MGHRA and CDR2 is YSYEKL. With 4 bases removed from V and 6 bases from J, the gap between germline ends came to 13 bases. The DNA of the CDR3 is TGCGCCAGCAGCCGTTCATCCCAGGGCAATGAGCAGTTCTTC. This translates into CASSRSSQGNEQFF.

This rearrangement joins TRBV11-1 to TRBJ2-5; the match to TRBD2 covers 9 bases. The CDR3 is made up of 17 amino acids. Germline values: CDR1 SGHAT, CDR2 FQDESV (reference sequence). The junction had 14 bases not matched to a gene; V was cut back by 6 bases and J by 3 bases. DNA for the CDR3: TGTGCCAGCAGTTTCAGTAGCGGGAGTGGGCCCGAAGAGACCCAGTACTTC. This encodes CASSFSSGSGPEETQYF.

This chain joins TRBV28 and TRBJ2-5; a weak D match, TRBD2 (5 bases). In germline, CDR1 is MDHEN, CDR2 SYDVKM. The CDR3 covers 13 residues. The V gene lost 7 bases and the J gene lost 5 bases, with 14 bases spanning the gap. The CDR3 DNA sequence: TGTGCCAGCACCCCCCGGGGTCCCGAGACCCAGTACTTC. Translating gives CASTPRGPETQYF.

The count of this clone is one. The chain has TRBV6-1 and TRBJ1-4; 11 nucleotides line up with TRBD1. V dropped 5 bases and J dropped 5; count of bases not matched to a gene: 4. The length of the CDR3 is 15 residues. Germline V gives CDR1 MNHNS, CDR2 SASEGT. CDR3 sequence: CASSTRTGGNEKLFF. CDR3 sequence (DNA): TGTGCCAGCAGTACCCGGACAGGGGGCAATGAAAAACTGTTTTTT.

The chain joins TRBV7-9 to TRBJ2-7; D gene uncertain. The V end lost 5 bases, the J end lost 3 bases, and 14 bases lay between the germline ends. There are 14 residues in the CDR3. CDR1 and CDR2 from the germline V gene are SEHNR and FQNEAQ (reference sequence). The CDR3 coding sequence is TGTGCCAGCAGCCCCCTCGCGCCCCGCTACGAGCAGTACTTC. Translated, it gives CASSPLAPRYEQYF.

V gene TRBV6-5 combines with J gene TRBJ2-2, with D possibly being TRBD2 (6 bases). CDR1 and CDR2 from the germline V gene are MNHEY and SVGAGI. V was clipped by 8 bases and J by 6 bases, with 13 bases between them. The CDR3 totals 13 residues. The CDR3 reads CASRREKSGELFF. Written as DNA, the CDR3 is TGTGCCAGCCGTCGGGAGAAGTCCGGGGAGCTGTTTTTT.

This clone was detected a few times. The chain is built from TRBV19 and TRBJ1-1; D is undetermined. Germline CDR1 reads LNHDA; CDR2 reads SQIVND (reference sequence). This CDR3 has 14 residues. V was clipped by 5 bases and J by 0 bases, with 10 bases between them. The DNA for the CDR3 is TGTGCCAGTAGTGACCCAGCGATGAACACTGAAGCTTTCTTT. Amino acids: CASSDPAMNTEAFF.

The rearrangement uses TRBV2 and TRBJ1-1, with D hard to call. V lost 4 bases and J 1 base, leaving 13 bases between the germline ends. Germline-derived CDR1 and CDR2 are SNHLY and FYNNEI. The CDR3 extends over 15 amino acids. The CDR3, as DNA: TGTGCCAGCAGTGCCCCTGGTCGGGAGAACACTGAAGCTTTCTTT. Encoded protein: CASSAPGRENTEAFF. Based on the CDR3 plus reference TRBV2 and TRBJ1-1, the full variable domain is EPEVTQTPSHQVTQMGQEVILRCVPISNHLYFYWYRQILGQKVEFLVSFYNNEISEKSEIFDDQFSVERPDGSNFTLKIRSTKLEDSAMYFCASSAPGRENTEAFFGQGTRLTVV.

The chain is built from TRBV5-4 and TRBJ2-2; tentative D call: TRBD2 (7 bases). Germline CDR1 SGHNT, CDR2 YYREEE (reference sequence). The length of the CDR3 is 15 residues. The germline V and J ends were trimmed by 2 bases and 7 bases, with 15 bases remaining between them. CDR3 loop: CASSFLGGAFGELFF. CDR3 in DNA: TGTGCCAGCAGCTTTCTTGGGGGGGCCTTCGGGGAGCTGTTTTTT.

The gene calls are TRBV19 and TRBJ1-2, with 8 bases fitting TRBD1. CDR3 length equals 15 residues. With V trimmed by 6 bases and J by 0 bases, 6 bases remained unmatched. The V gene's germline CDR1 is LNHDA and CDR2 SQIVND (reference sequence). The CDR3 DNA reads TGTGCCAGTAGACAGGGGACAGGCTCTAACTATGGCTACACCTTC. Protein product: CASRQGTGSNYGYTF. Full variable domain (rest looked up from reference TRBV19 and TRBJ1-2): DGGITQSPKYLFRKEGQNVTLSCEQNLNHDAMYWYRQDPGQGLRLIYYSQIVNDFQKGDIAEGYSVSREKKESFPLTVTSAQKNPTAFYLCASRQGTGSNYGYTFGSGTRLTVV.

This clone was found a few times. This chain links TRBV28 with TRBJ1-3; maybe TRBD1 (6 bases). The germline V gene has CDR1 MDHEN and CDR2 SYDVKM. This CDR3 comprises 15 residues. V lost 2 bases and J 7 bases, leaving 15 bases between the germline ends. This CDR3 reads CASSLQGTPGNTIYF. Here the CDR3 DNA reads TGTGCCAGCAGTTTACAGGGGACCCCGGGTAACACCATATATTTT.

The chain uses TRBV7-9 and TRBJ1-4, with TRBD1 as a possible D gene (5 bases). Germline lookup yields CDR1 SEHNR and CDR2 FQNEAQ (reference sequence). Trimming pared 1 base from V and 0 bases from J, leaving 12 bases between. The length of the CDR3 is 17 residues. CDR3 DNA: TGTGCCAGCAGCTTAGGGGGCACGGCAGCAACTAATGAAAAACTGTTTTTT. It translates to CASSLGGTAATNEKLFF.

This rearrangement joins TRBV6-5 to TRBJ1-2, with unresolved D. Germline CDR1 MNHEY, CDR2 SVGAGI. V was clipped by 2 bases and J by 0 bases, with 10 bases between them. This CDR3 contains 15 residues. The chain's CDR3 is CASSYLTEANYGYTF. The CDR3 DNA sequence: TGTGCCAGCAGTTACCTGACGGAGGCTAACTATGGCTACACCTTC.

The J gene is TRBJ2-1, the V gene TRBV4-1; D might be TRBD1 (6 bases). CDR3 length equals 15 residues. Deletions cut 5 bases from V and 0 bases from J, with 11 bases between. CDR1 and CDR2 (germline): MGHRA, YSYEKL. As DNA, the CDR3 is TGCGCCAGCAGCTCCCGGGGACACTCCTACAATGAGCAGTTCTTC. It codes for CASSSRGHSYNEQFF.

The genes are TRBV19 and TRBJ2-1; maybe TRBD2 (7 bases). With 6 bases removed from V and 2 bases from J, the gap between germline ends came to 14 bases. Germline values: CDR1 LNHDA, CDR2 SQIVND (reference sequence). The CDR3 runs 15 residues. The CDR3 nucleotides read TGTGCCAGTAGGGGAGGGGGGACCGCCTACAATGAGCAGTTCTTC. This gives the protein CASRGGGTAYNEQFF.

This clone was observed a few times. The gene calls are TRBV19 and TRBJ1-1, with 8 bases that match TRBD1. The V and J ends lost 5 bases and 4 bases, in that order; junction bases with no gene match: 15. Germline CDR1 is LNHDA and CDR2 is SQIVND (reference sequence). The CDR3 sequence is 17 residues long. The CDR3 DNA reads as TGTGCCAGTAGTGAGACGCCGGGACAGGCGACCGGCACTGAAGCTTTCTTT. This translates into CASSETPGQATGTEAFF.

This rearrangement joins TRBV6-1 to TRBJ1-6; D possibly corresponds to TRBD1 (6 bases). CDR3 length equals 16 residues. V dropped 2 bases and J dropped 10 bases, with 18 bases sitting between them. Germline lookup yields CDR1 MNHNS and CDR2 SASEGT. CDR3 coding DNA: TGTGCCAGCAGTGAAAAAAAGGACAGAGGGACCTCACCCCTCCACTTT. Translating it yields CASSEKKDRGTSPLHF.

The chain employs TRBV23-1 and TRBJ2-5, with 9 bases fitting TRBD2. TRBV23-1 is classed as an ORF, of uncertain function. The ends lost 0 bases at V and 1 base at J; junction bases unmatched: 12. The CDR3 is made up of 19 amino acids. CDR3 protein: CASSQSGIRRGRAQETQYF. The CDR3 nucleotides are TGCGCCAGCAGTCAATCGGGGATTAGGCGCGGGAGGGCCCAAGAGACCCAGTACTTC.

J is TRBJ1-1 and V is TRBV6-5; TRBD1 matches at 10 bases. The CDR3 has 15 amino acids. CDR1 is MNHEY and CDR2 is SVGAGI in the germline V gene. J was trimmed by 3 bases and V by 8 bases; bases with no gene match: 9. The CDR3, as DNA: TGTGCCAGCGGAAACAGACAGGGGGCGCACACTGAAGCTTTCTTT. Protein sequence: CASGNRQGAHTEAFF.

This rearrangement joins TRBV28 to TRBJ2-5; 11 bases are shared with TRBD2. Germline V gene lookup returns CDR1 MDHEN and CDR2 SYDVKM. Losses at the gene ends were 7 bases for V and 4 bases for J; bases not matched to a gene: 8. The CDR3 runs to 15 residues. The CDR3 coding sequence is TGTGCCAGCAACTCACTAGCGGGGGTGGGAGAGACCCAGTACTTC. Protein sequence: CASNSLAGVGETQYF.

The rearrangement links TRBV20-1 to TRBJ2-7; 7 positions agree with TRBD1. V shed 5 bases and J 2 bases; nucleotides not matched to a gene: 0. This CDR3 contains 11 residues. Per the germline V gene, CDR1 is DFQATT and CDR2 is SNEGSKA (reference sequence). The CDR3 DNA follows: TGCAGTGCTGGACAGGCCTACGAGCAGTACTTC. Protein product: CSAGQAYEQYF.